These T cell receptor beta chains were read from a single sample in a study of early T cells in non-severe SARS-CoV-2 infection. Each CDR3 protein gets one entry after TCRdb re-called the 5' RACE reads with MiXCR. The data contain tens of thousands of distinct CDR3 sequences, approximately 5.8% of them singletons. The specimen sequenced was whole blood. These receptors came from an adult who was a healthcare worker with PCR-confirmed SARS-CoV-2 infection or an uninfected control (not recorded which). CDR3s include the opening cysteine and the closing phenylalanine or tryptophan. D genes are given only for firm matches. Some rows mark clone size as missing; the rest say once, few, many or name a class of expanded clone.

J: TRBJ2-3
size: many
V: TRBV7-9
D: NA
DNA: TGTGCCAGCAGCTTCGGGGGACTTACCACAGATACGCAGTATTTT
CDR3: CASSFGGLTTDTQYF

J: TRBJ2-3
size: many
V: TRBV7-2
D: NA
DNA: TGTGCCAGCAGCGGACAGAATCCAGATACGCAGTATTTT
CDR3: CASSGQNPDTQYF

J: TRBJ2-1
size: NA
V: TRBV6-5
D: NA
DNA: TGTGCCAGCAGTCCCGAGACAGAATACAATGAGCAGTTCTTC
CDR3: CASSPETEYNEQFF

J: TRBJ2-1
size: many
V: TRBV28
D: NA
DNA: TGTGCCAGCAGTTCCCCCATGGGGACGGGAAGGCGGCAGTTCTTC
CDR3: CASSSPMGTGRRQFF

J: TRBJ1-2
size: many
V: TRBV4-1
D: NA
DNA: TGCGCCAGCACCCCCCAAGTCCAGGCTGAAACTTCTTTTGGCTACACCTTC
CDR3: CASTPQVQAETSFGYTF

J: TRBJ2-1
size: medium-sized
V: TRBV7-6
D: TRBD2
DNA: TGTGCCAGCAGCCGAACTAGCGGGAGTTACAATGAGCAGTTCTTC
CDR3: CASSRTSGSYNEQFF

J: TRBJ1-4
size: few
V: TRBV7-9
D: NA
DNA: TGTGCCAGCACCTCAGGGGCCTTTAACGCTAATGAAAAACTGTTTTTT
CDR3: CASTSGAFNANEKLFF

J: TRBJ2-1
size: many
V: TRBV3-1
D: NA
DNA: TGTGCCAGCACCTACTCGGGGGTGGGAAGCTCCTACAATGAGCAGTTCTTC
CDR3: CASTYSGVGSSYNEQFF

J: TRBJ2-3
size: many
V: TRBV29-1
D: NA
DNA: TGCAGCGTTGTCAGGACTCCAGGGGATACGCAGTATTTT
CDR3: CSVVRTPGDTQYF

J: TRBJ1-2
size: many
V: TRBV10-3
D: NA
DNA: TGTGCCATCGGGGACGGGCTCTCCGGGGGCTATGGCTACACCTTC
CDR3: CAIGDGLSGGYGYTF

J: TRBJ2-7
size: many
V: TRBV13
D: TRBD2
DNA: TGTGCCAGCAGACAAACCGGGACTAGCGGCTACGAGCAGTACTTC
CDR3: CASRQTGTSGYEQYF

J: TRBJ2-7
size: many
V: TRBV5-1
D: NA
DNA: TGCGCCAGCAGCAGCACCGGGACAAGATCCTACGAGCAGTACTTC
CDR3: CASSSTGTRSYEQYF

J: TRBJ2-1
size: few
V: TRBV6-5
D: NA
DNA: TGTGCCATCCAAGGCAATGAGCAGTTCTTC
CDR3: CAIQGNEQFF

J: TRBJ1-1
size: few
V: TRBV14
D: NA
DNA: TGTGCCAGCAGCCTAGTCATGAACACTGAAGCTTTCTTT
CDR3: CASSLVMNTEAFF

J: TRBJ2-6
size: many
V: TRBV7-9
D: NA
DNA: TGTGCCAGCAGCCGGAGCGTTGGAGGTTTCTCTGGGGCCAACGTCCTGACTTTC
CDR3: CASSRSVGGFSGANVLTF

J: TRBJ1-1
size: few
V: TRBV20-1
D: TRBD1
DNA: TGCAGTGCTGGGGATCTACAGGGGGCGGGTACTGAAGCTTTCTTT
CDR3: CSAGDLQGAGTEAFF

J: TRBJ1-1
size: NA
V: TRBV27
D: NA
DNA: TGTGCCAGCAGTTTATCTTCGGGGGCCGGTACTGAAGCTTTCTTT
CDR3: CASSLSSGAGTEAFF

J: TRBJ2-5
size: many
V: TRBV10-2
D: TRBD2
DNA: TGCGCCAGCAGTGGCACTAGCGGGGTTGTGGAGACCCAGTACTTC
CDR3: CASSGTSGVVETQYF

J: TRBJ1-6
size: many
V: TRBV11-2
D: NA
DNA: TGTGCCAGCAGCTTAGACCCCCTCCTAGGTTCACCCCTCCACTTT
CDR3: CASSLDPLLGSPLHF

J: TRBJ2-5
size: many
V: TRBV30
D: NA
DNA: TGTGCCTGGCAATACCGACGCCGGACAAGAGGGACCCAGTACTTC
CDR3: CAWQYRRRTRGTQYF

J: TRBJ1-2
size: many
V: TRBV2
D: NA
DNA: TGTGCCAGCAGGAAGGAGGAGAGTATCCCTAACTATGGCTACACCTTC
CDR3: CASRKEESIPNYGYTF

J: TRBJ2-1
size: many
V: TRBV20-1
D: NA
DNA: TGCAGTGCTAGAGATTTTAGGGTGGTCAATGAGCAGTTCTTC
CDR3: CSARDFRVVNEQFF

J: TRBJ2-5
size: NA
V: TRBV2
D: NA
DNA: TGTGCCAGCAGGCCTGGGGGTCATGAGACCCAGTACTTC
CDR3: CASRPGGHETQYF

J: TRBJ2-7
size: many
V: TRBV19
D: NA
DNA: TGTGCCAGTACCCCACCCGGACACTCCCTCTACGAGCAGTACTTC
CDR3: CASTPPGHSLYEQYF

J: TRBJ2-7
size: few
V: TRBV11-2
D: NA
DNA: TGTGCCAGCAGCTTAGGTGGCTCCGCCTCCTACGAGCAGTACTTC
CDR3: CASSLGGSASYEQYF

J: TRBJ2-2
size: many
V: TRBV6-2/TRBV6-3
D: NA
DNA: TGTGCCAGCAGTTATTACGCTGCGAACACCGGGGAGCTGTTTTTT
CDR3: CASSYYAANTGELFF

J: TRBJ1-5
size: many
V: TRBV12-3/TRBV12-4
D: TRBD1
DNA: TGTGCCAGCAGTTCGACAGGGTTTGATCAGCCCCAGCATTTT
CDR3: CASSSTGFDQPQHF

J: TRBJ2-1
size: many
V: TRBV29-1
D: TRBD2
DNA: TGCAGCGTTGTTAGGACTAGCTCCTACAATGAGCAGTTCTTC
CDR3: CSVVRTSSYNEQFF

J: TRBJ2-4
size: many
V: TRBV20-1
D: NA
DNA: TGCAGTGCCCCAGCAGGTCTAGCCAAAAACATTCAGTACTTC
CDR3: CSAPAGLAKNIQYF

J: TRBJ2-7
size: NA
V: TRBV7-9
D: TRBD2
DNA: TGTGCCAGCAGCTTAGACGGGAGGGTCGTCGAGCAGTACTTC
CDR3: CASSLDGRVVEQYF

J: TRBJ2-7
size: many
V: TRBV5-1
D: TRBD2
DNA: TGCGCCAGCAGCATGGGACTAGCGGGACCCTACGAGCAGTACTTC
CDR3: CASSMGLAGPYEQYF

J: TRBJ1-4
size: many
V: TRBV13
D: NA
DNA: TGTGCCAGCAGCTTAACCCGTAATGAAAAACTGTTTTTT
CDR3: CASSLTRNEKLFF

J: TRBJ1-4
size: many
V: TRBV20-1
D: NA
DNA: TGCAGTGCCTTGGGTAATAGTGAAAAACTGTTTTTT
CDR3: CSALGNSEKLFF

J: TRBJ2-7
size: NA
V: TRBV10-3
D: NA
DNA: TGTGCCACTGGGATGTTCGGGGACCTTCGGCAGTACTTC
CDR3: CATGMFGDLRQYF

J: TRBJ2-2
size: many
V: TRBV7-9
D: NA
DNA: TGTGCCAGCAGTAACCTAGGGTCCGGGGAGCTGTTTTTT
CDR3: CASSNLGSGELFF

J: TRBJ2-2
size: NA
V: TRBV20-1
D: NA
DNA: TGCAGTGCTTCTCCGGACACCGGGGAGCTGTTTTTT
CDR3: CSASPDTGELFF

J: TRBJ2-5
size: NA
V: TRBV29-1
D: TRBD1
DNA: TGCAGCGTTCTGGGACAGGTGGCGTCAGAGACCCAGTACTTC
CDR3: CSVLGQVASETQYF

J: TRBJ2-1
size: many
V: TRBV6-2/TRBV6-3
D: NA
DNA: TGTGCCAGCAGTGAAGGTTGGTCCTACAATGAGCAGTTCTTC
CDR3: CASSEGWSYNEQFF

J: TRBJ2-3
size: many
V: TRBV7-2
D: TRBD2
DNA: TGTGCCAGCAGCTACCAGACTAGCGGCAGCACAGATACGCAGTATTTT
CDR3: CASSYQTSGSTDTQYF

J: TRBJ2-6
size: many
V: TRBV19
D: TRBD1
DNA: TGTGCCAGTAGTATCATGGGACAGGGTCGACCTGGGGCCAACGTCCTGACTTTC
CDR3: CASSIMGQGRPGANVLTF

J: TRBJ2-7
size: many
V: TRBV10-3
D: NA
DNA: TGTGCCGTCAGCAGGGTGGCGGACGAGCAGTACTTC
CDR3: CAVSRVADEQYF

J: TRBJ2-5
size: few
V: TRBV20-1
D: TRBD2
DNA: TGCAGTGCTAGAGACCGGACTAGCGGGATGGAGACCCAGTACTTC
CDR3: CSARDRTSGMETQYF

J: TRBJ2-1
size: NA
V: TRBV9
D: NA
DNA: TGTGCCAGCAGCGTAGGCCCGAGGCGGAATGAGCAGTTCTTC
CDR3: CASSVGPRRNEQFF

J: TRBJ2-3
size: many
V: TRBV10-3
D: NA
DNA: TGTGCCACAGGTCCCTCGACAGATACGCAGTATTTT
CDR3: CATGPSTDTQYF

J: TRBJ2-7
size: many
V: TRBV6-2/TRBV6-3
D: NA
DNA: TGTGCCAGCAGTTACTCCGGCAGGTCCTACGAGCAGTACTTC
CDR3: CASSYSGRSYEQYF

J: TRBJ2-3
size: many
V: TRBV10-1
D: NA
DNA: TGCGCCAGCAGTAACTCGGAGCCCGGGGTAGATACGCAGTATTTT
CDR3: CASSNSEPGVDTQYF

J: TRBJ1-2
size: NA
V: TRBV7-2
D: NA
DNA: TGTGCCAGCAGCCCCTTTGATGGCTACACCTTC
CDR3: CASSPFDGYTF

J: TRBJ2-1
size: many
V: TRBV6-2/TRBV6-3
D: TRBD1
DNA: TGTGCCAGCAAAGAAGGGACAGGGTATTACAATGAGCAGTTCTTC
CDR3: CASKEGTGYYNEQFF

J: TRBJ1-6
size: many
V: TRBV12-3/TRBV12-4
D: TRBD1
DNA: TGTGCCAGCAGTTTCGAGGACAGGGGACGGTCACCCCTCCACTTT
CDR3: CASSFEDRGRSPLHF

J: TRBJ2-7
size: NA
V: TRBV27
D: NA
DNA: TGTGCCAGCAGTTTATGGGCGGGACCTCCGGGGGAGCAGTACTTC
CDR3: CASSLWAGPPGEQYF

J: TRBJ2-1
size: few
V: TRBV12-3/TRBV12-4
D: NA
DNA: TGTGCCAGCAGTCTAGAGTTTCTCTACAATGAGCAGTTCTTC
CDR3: CASSLEFLYNEQFF

J: TRBJ1-5
size: many
V: TRBV6-2/TRBV6-3
D: NA
DNA: TGTGCCAGCAAGGAGGGAGGCCATCAGCCCCAGCATTTT
CDR3: CASKEGGHQPQHF

J: TRBJ2-3
size: few
V: TRBV6-6
D: NA
DNA: TGTGCCAGCAGACCACCTCAGGGGGATACGCAGTATTTT
CDR3: CASRPPQGDTQYF

J: TRBJ1-3
size: few
V: TRBV7-6
D: TRBD1
DNA: TGTGCCAGCAGCTTAGCGGGACAGGAGCCGGGAAACACCATATATTTT
CDR3: CASSLAGQEPGNTIYF

J: TRBJ2-7
size: NA
V: TRBV7-9
D: TRBD2
DNA: TGTGCCAGCAGCTTAGCGGGGGGGGACTACGAGCAGTACTTC
CDR3: CASSLAGGDYEQYF

J: TRBJ2-4
size: many
V: TRBV6-1
D: TRBD1
DNA: TGTGCCAGCAGTTCCGGGACAGGCATCGGCATTCAGTACTTC
CDR3: CASSSGTGIGIQYF

J: TRBJ1-1
size: many
V: TRBV7-9
D: TRBD1
DNA: TGTGCCAGCAGCTATCGACAGGGGTATAACACTGAAGCTTTCTTT
CDR3: CASSYRQGYNTEAFF